This TCR beta chain is drawn from a study of shared clonotypes between healthy human individuals. Study-wide context: Per-donor plates numbered three CD4 naive, three CD4 memory, two CD8 naive and one CD8 memory. Notes on the study in general: Sharing of clonotypes among donors was expected to vary with sequencing depth. Naive subsets usually exceeded memory subsets in estimated richness.

Germline assignment: CDR1 SGHRS and CDR2 YFSETQ. This CDR3 spans 15 amino acids. The trim removed 4 bases at V and 6 bases at J, leaving 12 bases unmatched. Sequencing used immunoSEQ multiplex PCR; TCRdb keeps in-frame clones, though not all of them. The sample records 600,000 to 700,000 clones, roughly 72% being singletons. For this clone: No antigen is known for it.

This clonotype was sampled from a woman aged 25-40 years in good health. This chain uses TRBV5-1 with TRBJ2-7, with 8 bases matching TRBD2. Source material: memory CD4+ T cells sorted from blood. Subset given: CD45RA-negative fraction. The CDR3 DNA reads as TGCGCCAGCAGCCCCGGAGCTAGCGGGTTACGCGAGCAGTACTTC. This codes for CASSPGASGLREQYF. Full variable domain (rest looked up from reference TRBV5-1 and TRBJ2-7): KAGVTQTPRYLIKTRGQQVTLSCSPISGHRSVSWYQQTPGQGLQFLFEYFSETQRNKGNFPGRFSGRQFSNSRSEMNVSTLELGDSALYLCASSPGASGLREQYFGPGTRLTVT.